Listed below are T cell receptor beta chains from one sample, sequenced in a study of T cell repertoires in cytomegalovirus infection. Each CDR3 protein gets one entry after TCRdb re-called the reads with MiXCR. The sample records 200,000 or so distinct CDR3 sequences, approximately 19% being singletons. Sequenced input: PBMCs. The source of these receptors is a human donor in good health (CMV status not recorded). Some clones in this sample may be carry-over from other donors' samples. CDR3s include the opening cysteine and the closing phenylalanine or tryptophan. A D gene is named only where the DNA matches it firmly. Size values are once, few and many counts, or a class for expanded clones, and some rows have none.

>many|TRBJ1-1|TRBV7-2|15|TRBD1
CASSGGQNMNTEAFF
TGTGCCAGCAGCGGGGGACAGAACATGAACACTGAAGCTTTCTTT
>few|TRBJ1-2|TRBV5-4|15|TRBD1
CASTPGQGTNYGYTF
TGTGCCAGCACGCCGGGACAGGGAACTAACTATGGCTACACCTTC
>few|TRBJ2-5|TRBV5-1|15|-
CASSLEPGSQETQYF
TGCGCCAGCAGCTTGGAGCCAGGTTCACAAGAGACCCAGTACTTC
>many|TRBJ1-1|TRBV12-3/TRBV12-4|14|-
CASSTPAGTTEAFF
TGTGCCAGCAGTACCCCCGCAGGGACCACTGAAGCTTTCTTT
>few|TRBJ2-3|TRBV4-1|17|-
CASSQDELWQAGATQYF
TGCGCCAGCAGCCAAGATGAGCTGTGGCAGGCGGGGGCTACGCAGTATTTT
>-|TRBJ1-2|TRBV20-1|17|-
CSAREYRHREESYGYTF
TGCAGTGCTAGAGAATACCGGCACAGGGAGGAATCCTATGGCTACACCTTC
>-|TRBJ2-3|TRBV27|16|TRBD2
CASSWEGGSSTDTQYF
TGTGCCAGCAGTTGGGAGGGAGGCTCTAGCACAGATACGCAGTATTTT
>few|TRBJ2-1|TRBV7-9|17|TRBD2
CASSLGLAGEGYNEQFF
TGTGCCAGCAGCTTAGGGCTAGCGGGAGAGGGTTACAATGAGCAGTTCTTC
>many|TRBJ2-3|TRBV6-1|14|TRBD2
CASSEGLAADTQYF
TGTGCCAGCAGTGAGGGACTAGCGGCAGATACGCAGTATTTT
>-|TRBJ2-7|TRBV6-2/TRBV6-3|12|-
CASNPGAYEQYF
TGTGCCAGCAACCCGGGGGCCTACGAGCAGTACTTC
>many|TRBJ2-7|TRBV7-2|15|TRBD2
CASSLVVGGKSEQYF
TGTGCCAGCAGCTTAGTGGTCGGGGGGAAATCCGAGCAGTACTTC
>-|TRBJ2-7|TRBV7-9|12|-
CASSLGTNEQYF
TGTGCCAGCAGCTTAGGGACTAACGAGCAGTACTTC
>many|TRBJ2-3|TRBV12-3/TRBV12-4|15|TRBD2
CASSSGLAVTDTQYF
TGTGCCAGCAGTAGCGGACTAGCGGTCACAGATACGCAGTATTTT
>-|TRBJ2-1|TRBV7-9|14|TRBD2
CASSLGLAGWEQFF
TGTGCCAGCAGCTTAGGGCTAGCGGGATGGGAGCAGTTCTTC
>-|TRBJ2-3|TRBV28|14|-
CASSLLVGTDTQYF
TGTGCCAGCAGTTTACTGGTGGGAACGGATACGCAGTATTTT
>few|TRBJ2-1|TRBV11-2|12|-
CASSLMGHEQFF
TGTGCCAGCAGCTTAATGGGACATGAGCAGTTCTTC
>few|TRBJ1-2|TRBV6-5|13|TRBD1
CASRPGTGGFSTF
TGTGCCAGCAGGCCGGGGACAGGGGGGTTCAGCACCTTC
>-|TRBJ2-1|TRBV27|15|TRBD2
CASSSPSGGYNEQFF
TGTGCCAGCAGTTCTCCTAGCGGGGGGTACAATGAGCAGTTCTTC
>many|TRBJ2-5|TRBV12-3/TRBV12-4|14|TRBD2
CATNSGGNQETQYF
TGTGCCACCAATAGCGGGGGGAACCAAGAGACCCAGTACTTC
>-|TRBJ1-1|TRBV9|15|-
CASSSHGTVNTEAFF
TGTGCCAGCAGCTCCCACGGGACGGTGAACACTGAAGCTTTCTTT
>-|TRBJ2-7|TRBV6-2/TRBV6-3|12|TRBD1
CASSYGAGQGNF
TGTGCCAGCAGTTACGGAGCGGGACAGGGGAACTTC
>-|TRBJ1-2|TRBV29-1|15|TRBD1
CSVPNSGQGAGGYTF
TGCAGCGTTCCCAATTCTGGACAGGGGGCAGGGGGCTACACCTTC
>medium-sized|TRBJ2-1|TRBV7-8|16|TRBD2
CASSLGGLAGNNEQFF
TGTGCCAGCAGCTTAGGTGGCCTAGCGGGAAACAATGAGCAGTTCTTC
>-|TRBJ2-1|TRBV5-1|16|TRBD2
CASSFEGLAGATEQFF
TGCGCCAGCAGCTTCGAGGGACTAGCGGGTGCAACTGAGCAGTTCTTC
>-|TRBJ1-1|TRBV5-1|15|-
CASSLDRAANTEAFF
TGCGCCAGCAGCTTAGACCGAGCAGCGAACACTGAAGCTTTCTTT
>few|TRBJ2-1|TRBV20-1|13|-
CSASVAPNNEQFF
TGCAGTGCTAGCGTAGCGCCTAACAATGAGCAGTTCTTC
>-|TRBJ1-2|TRBV29-1|11|-
CSVTDSYGYTF
TGCAGCGTGACAGATTCTTATGGCTACACCTTC
>few|TRBJ1-1|TRBV2|14|-
CASKWPGMNTEAFF
TGTGCCAGCAAGTGGCCGGGAATGAACACTGAAGCTTTCTTT
>many|TRBJ2-2|TRBV11-2|14|-
CASSLEGLTGELFF
TGTGCCAGCAGCTTAGAAGGCCTCACCGGGGAGCTGTTTTTT
>-|TRBJ2-7|TRBV6-2/TRBV6-3|13|-
CASLQLPLYEQYF
TGTGCCAGCCTCCAACTGCCCCTCTACGAGCAGTACTTC
>-|TRBJ1-2|TRBV29-1|12|-
CSGETGNYGYTF
TGCAGCGGGGAGACGGGAAACTATGGCTACACCTTC
>few|TRBJ2-1|TRBV4-1|15|-
CASSQDGNLYNEQFF
TGCGCCAGCAGCCAAGATGGGAACCTCTACAATGAGCAGTTCTTC
>many|TRBJ1-1|TRBV10-3|14|-
CAISGYRDRTEAFF
TGTGCCATCAGTGGGTATAGGGACCGCACTGAAGCTTTCTTT
>-|TRBJ2-5|TRBV6-5|14|-
CASSSRVSGETQYF
TGTGCCAGCAGTTCCAGGGTATCTGGAGAGACCCAGTACTTC
>-|TRBJ2-1|TRBV28|15|-
CASSLPTTRVNEQFF
TGTGCCAGCAGTCTGCCGACAACGCGTGTAAATGAGCAGTTCTTC
>-|TRBJ1-5|TRBV19|13|-
CASSIASNQPQHF
TGTGCCAGTAGTATAGCTAGCAATCAGCCCCAGCATTTT
>-|TRBJ2-3|TRBV5-1|17|TRBD2
CASSHYPTSGRTDTQYF
TGCGCCAGCAGCCACTACCCCACTAGCGGGAGGACAGATACGCAGTATTTT
>-|TRBJ2-1|TRBV28|15|-
CASSFGGLHPNEQFF
TGTGCCAGCAGTTTCGGAGGGTTACATCCGAATGAGCAGTTCTTC
>-|TRBJ2-3|TRBV5-5|15|-
CASSLVHPGGLAQYF
TGTGCCAGCAGCTTAGTTCATCCCGGGGGGCTGGCGCAGTATTTT
>few|TRBJ2-5|TRBV6-6|15|TRBD1
CASSLGQRTGETQYF
TGTGCCAGCAGTCTGGGACAGCGCACGGGGGAGACCCAGTACTTC
>many|TRBJ2-5|TRBV12-3/TRBV12-4|15|-
CASSLVQAQRGTQYF
TGTGCCAGCAGTTTAGTTCAGGCACAGCGAGGGACCCAGTACTTC
>-|TRBJ1-1|TRBV7-3|14|-
CASRIPGQNTEAFF
TGTGCCAGCAGAATTCCGGGACAGAACACTGAAGCTTTCTTT
>few|TRBJ2-7|TRBV20-1|13|TRBD2
CSASGGSSYEQYF
TGCAGTGCTAGCGGCGGGAGCTCCTACGAGCAGTACTTC
>many|TRBJ2-7|TRBV7-2|14|TRBD1
CASSLRQGNNEQYF
TGTGCCAGCAGCTTAAGACAGGGTAATAACGAGCAGTACTTC
>few|TRBJ2-3|TRBV12-3/TRBV12-4|17|TRBD1
CASTSVGTGIVADTQYF
TGTGCCAGCACCTCCGTGGGGACAGGGATCGTCGCTGATACGCAGTATTTT
>-|TRBJ2-5|TRBV28|16|TRBD1
CASSLTPGTGAETQYF
TGTGCCAGCAGTTTAACCCCCGGGACAGGGGCTGAGACCCAGTACTTC
>-|TRBJ2-7|TRBV12-3/TRBV12-4|13|-
CASRSTRLGEQYF
TGTGCCAGCAGAAGTACAAGGTTGGGCGAGCAGTACTTC
>few|TRBJ2-1|TRBV27|14|-
CASTRPDSYNEQFF
TGTGCCAGCACCCGCCCGGACAGCTACAATGAGCAGTTCTTC